The TCR beta chain under discussion was sequenced for a study of CD8 T cells in Susac syndrome. Study information: Each patient with Susac syndrome, at the time of blood draw, was therapy-naive, on corticosteroids, or on intravenous immunoglobulin alone. Study-level points and caveats: The number of Susac-specific public clones found was about 15 in total CD8+ repertoires and five in CD8+ TEMRA repertoires.

The germline CDR1 and CDR2 sequences are DFQATT and SNEGSKA (reference sequence). V lost 6 bases and J lost 6, with 27 bases in between. This CDR3 is built from 16 residues. Reverse transcription of roughly 0.5 to 1 ug RNA was carried out with random hexamers. Multiplex PCR with immunoSEQ amplified the TCR beta CDR3 across 54 Vbeta and 13 Jbeta. TCRdb used MiXCR to reprocess the immunoSEQ multiplex PCR reads, holding one entry per CDR3 protein. This table holds fewer than 95,000 distinct CDR3 sequences, about 95% found once. A remark on this clonotype: Its antigen remains unidentified.

Sequencing of TCR beta was performed on blood CD8+ and CD4+ T cells. The rearrangement joins TRBV20-1 to TRBJ2-7; unclear D gene. Sequenced: CD8+ T cells from PBMCs. This clonotype was obtained from a human donor with Susac syndrome. This CDR3 is CSARMVHPDLLGEQYF. CDR3 in DNA: TGCAGTGCCAGGATGGTCCACCCTGACCTTCTCGGCGAGCAGTACTTC.